This T cell receptor beta chain was captured in a study of T-cell reconstitution after alpha-beta-depleted transplantation in children. Broader study findings: From surviving recipient T cells and thymic progenitors came the high day-60 TCRbeta diversity observed in some patients.

Unique molecular identifiers featured in how the TCRbeta library was prepared. TCRdb recomputed calls from the PCR reads with MiXCR, one row per CDR3 protein. The sample has fewer than 550,000 distinct CDR3 sequences; 11% are singletons. This clonotype was detected only a few times. No antigen is known for it. The source of this sequence is a female patient between 2 and 15 years old who had a stem cell transplant for aplastic anemia, so the T cells may come from the graft donor. The specimen comprised PBMCs, mostly from graft donor cells, sampled 180 days after TCRalphabeta/CD19-depleted stem cell transplant.

This CDR3 is CASSPVTDQPQHF. DNA of the CDR3: TGTGCCAGCAGCCCTGTGACAGATCAGCCCCAGCATTTT. The chain has TRBV19 and TRBJ1-5; D might be TRBD1 (5 bases). This CDR3 is 13 amino acids long. V gave up 9 bases and J gave up 5 bases, with 14 bases separating them. Germline CDR1 and CDR2: LNHDA and SQIVND (reference sequence).